This is a list of T cell receptor beta chains from one sample in a study of blood T cell repertoires in COVID-19. Libraries were prepared by immunoSEQ multiplex PCR; TCRdb keeps only in-frame clonotypes and omits some of them. This table holds over 35,000 clones, 79% found once. Material for sequencing was peripheral blood. The receptors shown here come from a man aged 65-85 years with acute or convalescent COVID-19. Each CDR3 is given with its conserved first and last residue. The D gene is left open where the match is weak. Expanded clones are given a class, and other clones once, few, many or no size at all.

v_gene	d_gene	j_gene	abundance	CDR3nt	CDR3aa
TRBV15	.	TRBJ2-1	.	TGTGCCACCAGCAGAAGGGGGGGAGCGTCCTACAATGAGCAGTTCTTC	CATSRRGGASYNEQFF
TRBV5-1	.	TRBJ1-3	.	TGCGCAAGCGGGGCCGATGGAAACACCATATATTTT	CASGADGNTIYF
TRBV5-1	TRBD1	TRBJ2-7	.	TGCGCCAGCAGCTTGGGTTCCCCGGGACAGGGCTACGAGCAGTACTTC	CASSLGSPGQGYEQYF
TRBV24-1	.	TRBJ2-1	once	TGTGCCACCAGCAGGGACTCCTACAATGAGCAGTTCTTC	CATSRDSYNEQFF
TRBV28	TRBD2	TRBJ2-3	.	TGTGCCAGCAAGTTCTCGCGGGAGGGCCGGGATACGCAGTATTTT	CASKFSREGRDTQYF
TRBV28	TRBD2	TRBJ2-1	.	TGTGCCAGCAGTTTGGGGACTAGCTCCTACAATGAGCAGTTCTTC	CASSLGTSSYNEQFF
TRBV6-5	TRBD2	TRBJ2-7	.	TGTGCCAGCAGTTCCAGCGGGAGCGCCTCCTACGAGCAGTACTTC	CASSSSGSASYEQYF
TRBV6-1	TRBD2	TRBJ2-7	.	TGTGCCAGCAGTGGGACTAGCGGCCCCTACGAGCAGTACTTC	CASSGTSGPYEQYF
TRBV7-3	TRBD2	TRBJ2-1	.	TGTGCCAGCAGCTCTACTAGCGGGAGTCTTAATGAGCAGTTCTTC	CASSSTSGSLNEQFF
TRBV6-6	TRBD1	TRBJ1-3	.	TGTGCCAGCGCCACAGGGGGCGAGTGGAACACCATATATTTT	CASATGGEWNTIYF
TRBV19	TRBD1	TRBJ1-1	once	TGTGCCAGTAGTAGGCAGGGGGTAATGGGAACTGAAGCTTTCTTT	CASSRQGVMGTEAFF
TRBV5-1	TRBD1	TRBJ2-1	.	TGCGCCAGCAGCTTGGACAGGGGAAACAATGAGCAGTTCTTC	CASSLDRGNNEQFF
TRBV19	.	TRBJ2-3	.	TGTGCCAGTAGTATAGTCTTTTCAGATACGCAGTATTTT	CASSIVFSDTQYF
TRBV10-3	.	TRBJ2-6	few	TGTGCCATCAGTGAGTCGTGGCGGCTCTCTGGGGCCAACGTCCTGACTTTC	CAISESWRLSGANVLTF
TRBV18	TRBD1	TRBJ1-1	.	TGTGCCAGCTCATCCCAGGGGGCCGTGAACACTGAAGCTTTCTTT	CASSSQGAVNTEAFF
TRBV28	.	TRBJ2-6	.	TGTGCCAGCAGTCAAGGGGGCTCTGGGGCCAACGTCCTGACTTTC	CASSQGGSGANVLTF
TRBV11-1	TRBD1	TRBJ2-7	.	TGTGCCAGCAGCCTCGACAGGGCCTCCGAGCAGTACTTC	CASSLDRASEQYF
TRBV9	.	TRBJ1-1	.	TGTGCCAGCAGCGTAGGCGATGGGGCGAACACTGAAGCTTTCTTT	CASSVGDGANTEAFF
TRBV12-5	.	TRBJ2-3	.	TGTGCTAGTGGCTTACAGGGTAGTACAGATACGCAGTATTTT	CASGLQGSTDTQYF
TRBV19	.	TRBJ2-7	once	TGTGCCAGTACCGGGGGAGAATCCTACGAGCAGTACTTC	CASTGGESYEQYF
TRBV5-4	TRBD1	TRBJ2-7	.	TGTGCCGGGGGGACAGGGAGCTCCTACGAGCAGTACTTC	CAGGTGSSYEQYF
TRBV27	.	TRBJ2-1	.	TGTGCCAGCAGTTCCCCGTACTTTCAGGGGCGCTCCTACAATGAGCAGTTCTTC	CASSSPYFQGRSYNEQFF
TRBV28	.	TRBJ1-5	.	TGTGCCAGCAGATTCACCCCAGGGGCGGCTCAGCCCCAGCATTTT	CASRFTPGAAQPQHF
TRBV19	.	TRBJ2-2	.	TGTGCCAGTGGAACGACAGGAAACACCGGGGAGCTGTTTTTT	CASGTTGNTGELFF
TRBV27	.	TRBJ1-2	.	TGTGCCAGCAGCTGGGACTCTAACTATGGCTACACCTTC	CASSWDSNYGYTF
TRBV4-2	.	TRBJ2-7	.	TGTGCCAGCAGCCAAGTGACAGACCGCTACGAGCAGTACTTC	CASSQVTDRYEQYF
TRBV7-9	TRBD1	TRBJ2-7	.	TGTGCCAGCAGCCTCCAGGGACAGGGGGGCCCCTACGAGCAGTACTTC	CASSLQGQGGPYEQYF
TRBV13	TRBD1	TRBJ2-1	.	TGTGCCAGCAGCTTAGAGGTAGGGGGCCGGGACCCCAGCTCCTACAATGAGCAGTTCTTC	CASSLEVGGRDPSSYNEQFF
TRBV27	.	TRBJ2-3	few	TGTGCCAGCAGTTTAATCGGGGACACAGATACGCAGTATTTT	CASSLIGDTDTQYF
TRBV4-2	.	TRBJ2-1	.	TGTGCCAGCAGCCTTCAGTACAATGAGCAGTTCTTC	CASSLQYNEQFF
TRBV2	.	TRBJ1-1	few	TGTGCCACCCGGGGGGGCACTGAAGCTTTCTTT	CATRGGTEAFF
TRBV11-2	TRBD1	TRBJ1-2	.	TGTGCCAGCAGCTTAGATCAGGGACAGGGCCGAAGGGGCTACACCTTC	CASSLDQGQGRRGYTF
TRBV6-5	TRBD1	TRBJ1-1	.	TGTGCCGGACAGGACATGAACACTGAAGCTTTCTTT	CAGQDMNTEAFF
TRBV6-2/TRBV6-3	TRBD1	TRBJ1-2	.	TGTGCCAGCAGTTACCGTCGGACAGGAGGTGGTTACGGCTACACCTTC	CASSYRRTGGGYGYTF
TRBV7-6	.	TRBJ1-5	.	TGTGCCAGCAGCTTATCTTCGGGGATGAATCAGCCCCAGCATTTT	CASSLSSGMNQPQHF
TRBV27	.	TRBJ1-3	.	TGTGCCAGCAAGCCCTCCTCTGGAAACACCATATATTTT	CASKPSSGNTIYF
TRBV6-6	.	TRBJ1-2	.	TGTGCCAGCGGCGGGGGTGGATCCAGGGAGGGCTACACCTTC	CASGGGGSREGYTF
TRBV10-3	.	TRBJ1-4	.	TGTGCCATCAGTGAGTCCAGTGAAAAACTGTTTTTT	CAISESSEKLFF
TRBV5-1	TRBD1	TRBJ1-5	.	TGCGCCAGCAGCTTGGCGGGACAGGATAATCAGCCCCAGCATTTT	CASSLAGQDNQPQHF
TRBV6-6	TRBD2	TRBJ2-5	.	TGTGCCAGCAGGGCTAGCGGCGGGACCCAGTACTTC	CASRASGGTQYF
TRBV28	.	TRBJ2-5	.	TGTGCCAGCAGTTCAGCGGAACAAGAGACCCAGTACTTC	CASSSAEQETQYF
TRBV15	TRBD2	TRBJ2-4	.	TGTGCCACCACCAGACTAGCGGGAGGGAACATTCAGTACTTC	CATTRLAGGNIQYF
TRBV18	TRBD1	TRBJ2-7	.	TGTGCCAGCCATGGACAGGGTCTTCTTTATTCGTCCGAGCAGTACTTC	CASHGQGLLYSSEQYF
TRBV19	TRBD2	TRBJ2-7	.	TGTGCCAGTAGGGGAGGGGTGACGCTTTCCTACGAGCAGTACTTC	CASRGGVTLSYEQYF
TRBV7-9	TRBD1	TRBJ1-1	.	TGTGCCAGCATCTCAGGGGGGTGGACTGAAGCTTTCTTT	CASISGGWTEAFF
TRBV6-2/TRBV6-3	.	TRBJ1-2	many	TGTGCCAGCAGTTACGGAGGGACTTTCGATGGCTACACCTTC	CASSYGGTFDGYTF
TRBV29-1	.	TRBJ2-7	.	TGCAGCGTGGGGTGGCAGGGGCGAGGCGAGCAGTACTTC	CSVGWQGRGEQYF